This record concerns one TCR beta chain sequence. This sample is drawn from a study of shared clonotypes between healthy human individuals. Assay: immunoSEQ multiplex PCR; the TCRdb copy retains only in-frame clones and omits some. The sample consists of approximately 810,000 clones, 80% to 95% of them appearing once. Naive CD8 cells were CD45RO-negative, positively selected for CCR7, excluding terminally differentiated effector memory CD45RA+ cells. The source is a young man in good health. The sample was naive CD8+ T cells sorted from blood.

CDR3 in amino acids: CASSVGKSEQFF. CDR3 DNA sequence: TGTGCCAGCAGCGTAGGGAAGAGTGAGCAGTTCTTC. The chain couples TRBV9 to TRBJ2-1; D is unclear. Germline CDR1 SGDLS, CDR2 YYNGEE. V lost 0 bases, J lost 9 bases, and 7 bases lay in between. The CDR3 spans 12 residues.